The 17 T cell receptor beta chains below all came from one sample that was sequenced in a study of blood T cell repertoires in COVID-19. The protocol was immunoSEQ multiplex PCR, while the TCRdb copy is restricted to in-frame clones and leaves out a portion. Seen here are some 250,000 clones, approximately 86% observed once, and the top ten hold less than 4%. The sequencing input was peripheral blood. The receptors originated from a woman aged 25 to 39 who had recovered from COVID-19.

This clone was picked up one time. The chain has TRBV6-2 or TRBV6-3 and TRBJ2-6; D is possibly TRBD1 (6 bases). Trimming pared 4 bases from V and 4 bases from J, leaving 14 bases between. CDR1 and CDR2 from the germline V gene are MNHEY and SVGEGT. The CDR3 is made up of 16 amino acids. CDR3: CASSSHLGAGANVLTF. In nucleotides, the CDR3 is TGTGCCAGCAGTTCGCACCTGGGGGCCGGGGCCAACGTCCTGACTTTC.

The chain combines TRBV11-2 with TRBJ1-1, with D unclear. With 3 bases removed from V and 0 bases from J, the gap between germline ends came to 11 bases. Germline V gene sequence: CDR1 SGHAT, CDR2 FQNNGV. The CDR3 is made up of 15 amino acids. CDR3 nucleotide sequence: TGTGCCAGCAGCTTGGCTCCAGATTTGAACACTGAAGCTTTCTTT. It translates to CASSLAPDLNTEAFF. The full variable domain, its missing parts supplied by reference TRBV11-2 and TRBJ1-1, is EAGVAQSPRYKIIEKRQSVAFWCNPISGHATLYWYQQILGQGPKLLIQFQNNGVVDDSQLPKDRFSAERLKGVDSTLKIQPAKLEDSAVYLCASSLAPDLNTEAFFGQGTRLTVV.

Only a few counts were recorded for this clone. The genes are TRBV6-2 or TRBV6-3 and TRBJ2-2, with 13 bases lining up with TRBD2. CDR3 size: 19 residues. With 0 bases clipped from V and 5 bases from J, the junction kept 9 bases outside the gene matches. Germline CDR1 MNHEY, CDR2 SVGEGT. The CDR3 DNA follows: TGTGCCAGCAGTTACTCCCCAACTAGCGGGGGGGCCTGGACCGGGGAGCTGTTTTTT. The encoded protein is CASSYSPTSGGAWTGELFF.

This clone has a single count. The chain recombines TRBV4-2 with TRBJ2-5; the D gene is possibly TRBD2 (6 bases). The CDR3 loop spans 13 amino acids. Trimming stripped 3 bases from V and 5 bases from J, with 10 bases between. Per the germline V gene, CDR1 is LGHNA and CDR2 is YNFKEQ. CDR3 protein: CASSQGGEETQYF. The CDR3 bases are TGTGCCAGCAGCCAGGGCGGGGAGGAGACCCAGTACTTC.

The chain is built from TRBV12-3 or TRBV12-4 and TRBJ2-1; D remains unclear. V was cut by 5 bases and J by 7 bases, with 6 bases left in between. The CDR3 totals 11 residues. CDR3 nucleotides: TGTGCCAGCAGTCTTCTAAATGAGCAGTTCTTC. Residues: CASSLLNEQFF.

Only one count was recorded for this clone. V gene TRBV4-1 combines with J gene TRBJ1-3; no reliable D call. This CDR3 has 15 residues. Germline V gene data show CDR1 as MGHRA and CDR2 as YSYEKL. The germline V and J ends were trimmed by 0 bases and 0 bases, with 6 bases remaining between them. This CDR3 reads CASSQDDSSGNTIYF. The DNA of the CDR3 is TGCGCCAGCAGCCAAGATGATAGCTCTGGAAACACCATATATTTT.

This CDR3 reads CSVEVGTSVYNEQFF. CDR3 in DNA: TGCAGCGTTGAAGTAGGGACTAGCGTTTACAATGAGCAGTTCTTC. V gene TRBV29-1 combines with J gene TRBJ2-1, with 10 bases matching TRBD2. Per germline, CDR1 SQVTM and CDR2 ANQGSEA. V dropped 1 base and J dropped 4; count of bases not matched to a gene: 4. The CDR3 loop spans 15 amino acids.

This chain's CDR3 is CASSKAFRQGSDQPQHF. In DNA, the CDR3 is TGTGCCAGCAGCAAGGCCTTCAGGCAGGGCTCCGATCAGCCCCAGCATTTT. The chain couples TRBV5-5 to TRBJ1-5, with a weak D call TRBD1 (5 bases). This CDR3 spans 17 amino acids. V was shortened by 4 bases and J by 5 bases, with 22 bases between the two germline ends. Germline lookup yields CDR1 SGHKS and CDR2 YYEKEE (reference sequence).

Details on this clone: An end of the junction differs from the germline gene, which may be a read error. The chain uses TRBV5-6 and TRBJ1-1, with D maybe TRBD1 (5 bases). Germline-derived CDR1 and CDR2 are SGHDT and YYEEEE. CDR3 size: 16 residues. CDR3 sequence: CASTLGWGRKNTEAFF. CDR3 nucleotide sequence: TGTGCCAGCACCTTGGGTTGGGGCAGAAAGAACACTGAAGCTTTCTTT.

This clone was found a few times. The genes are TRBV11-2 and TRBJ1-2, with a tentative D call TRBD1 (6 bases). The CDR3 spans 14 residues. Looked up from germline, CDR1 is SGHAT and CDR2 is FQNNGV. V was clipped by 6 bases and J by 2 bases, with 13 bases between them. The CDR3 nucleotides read TGTGCCAGCAGTTTTACAGGGAGCAACTATGGCTACACCTTC. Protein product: CASSFTGSNYGYTF.

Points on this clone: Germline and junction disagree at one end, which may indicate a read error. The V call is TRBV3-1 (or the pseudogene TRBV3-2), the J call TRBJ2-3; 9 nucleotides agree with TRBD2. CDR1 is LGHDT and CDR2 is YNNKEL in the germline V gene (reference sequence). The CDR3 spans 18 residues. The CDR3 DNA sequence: TGTGCCAGCAGCCAAGAAGGGTGGACTAGCGACGTCACAGGTACGCAGTATTTT. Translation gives CASSQEGWTSDVTGTQYF.

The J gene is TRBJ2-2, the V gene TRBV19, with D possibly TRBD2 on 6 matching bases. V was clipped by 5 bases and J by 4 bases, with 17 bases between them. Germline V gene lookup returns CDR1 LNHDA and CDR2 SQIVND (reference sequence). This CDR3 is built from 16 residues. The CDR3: CASSRDPAGSTGELFF. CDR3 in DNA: TGTGCCAGTAGTCGCGATCCGGCGGGGAGCACCGGGGAGCTGTTTTTT.

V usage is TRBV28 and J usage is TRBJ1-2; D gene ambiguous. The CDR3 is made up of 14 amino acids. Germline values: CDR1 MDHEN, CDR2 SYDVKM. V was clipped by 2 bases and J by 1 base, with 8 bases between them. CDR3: CASSLGQLNYGYTF. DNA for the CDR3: TGTGCCAGCAGTTTAGGGCAGCTTAACTATGGCTACACCTTC.

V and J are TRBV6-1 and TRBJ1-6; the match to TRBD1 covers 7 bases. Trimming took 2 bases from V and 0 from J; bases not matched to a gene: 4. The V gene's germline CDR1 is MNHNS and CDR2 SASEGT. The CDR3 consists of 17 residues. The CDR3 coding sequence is TGTGCCAGCAGTGAACAGGGGGTCCGCTCCTATAATTCACCCCTCCACTTT. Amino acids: CASSEQGVRSYNSPLHF.

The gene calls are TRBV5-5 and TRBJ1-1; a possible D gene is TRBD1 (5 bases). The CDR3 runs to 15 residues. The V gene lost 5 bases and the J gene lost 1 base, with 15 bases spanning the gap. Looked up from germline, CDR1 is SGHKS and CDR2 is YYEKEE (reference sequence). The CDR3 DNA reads TGTGCCAGCAGTACGAACTCGGGGGAGAACACTGAAGCTTTCTTT. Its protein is CASSTNSGENTEAFF.

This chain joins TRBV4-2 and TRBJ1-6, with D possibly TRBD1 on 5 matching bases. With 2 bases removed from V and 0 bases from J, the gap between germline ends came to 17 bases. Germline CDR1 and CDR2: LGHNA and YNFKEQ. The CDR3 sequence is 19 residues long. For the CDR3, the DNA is TGTGCCAGCAGCCAAAAGGCTGGGGCACCCAGCTCCTATAATTCACCCCTCCACTTT. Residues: CASSQKAGAPSSYNSPLHF.

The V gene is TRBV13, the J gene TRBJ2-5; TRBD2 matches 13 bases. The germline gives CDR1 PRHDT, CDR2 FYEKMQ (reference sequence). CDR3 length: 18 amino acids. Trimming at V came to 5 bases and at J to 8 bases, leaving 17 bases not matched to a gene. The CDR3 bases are TGTGCCAGCAGCCGAAAGGGACTAGCGGGGCGTTCGGATGGAACCCAGTACTTC. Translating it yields CASSRKGLAGRSDGTQYF.